This T cell receptor beta chain was identified during a study of blood T cell repertoires in COVID-19. Whole-study context: Sites in the United States, Italy and Spain provided acute and convalescent COVID-19 samples. T cells, B-cell-depleted T cells, or PBMCs supplied cDNA or gDNA.

J gave up 0 bases and V 4 bases, and 8 bases lay outside the gene matches. The CDR3 extends over 16 amino acids. Germline V gives CDR1 MDHEN, CDR2 SYDVKM. Authors' processing steps: For nucleated cells, counts were estimated from reference gene primer amplification. Profiling relied on immunoSEQ multiplex PCR, and the TCRdb table lists in-frame clones only, not all of them. V, J and clone size derive from that table, while D and trimming were established from the DNA sequence. In the table there are about 170,000 clones, 90% of which are singletons. Sequencing was carried out using peripheral blood. This TCR came from a man aged 50-60 years with acute or convalescent COVID-19. The chain uses TRBV28 and TRBJ1-1; 7 bases map to TRBD1. The CDR3, as DNA: TGTGCCAGCAGTTGGACCAGGGGGATGGTGAACACTGAAGCTTTCTTT. This sequence encodes CASSWTRGMVNTEAFF. The entire variable domain, with the rest obtained from reference TRBV28 and TRBJ1-1, is as follows: DVKVTQSSRYLVKRTGEKVFLECVQDMDHENMFWYRQDPGLGLRLIYFSYDVKMKEKGDIPEGYSVSREKKERFSLILESASTNQTSMYLCASSWTRGMVNTEAFFGQGTRLTVV.